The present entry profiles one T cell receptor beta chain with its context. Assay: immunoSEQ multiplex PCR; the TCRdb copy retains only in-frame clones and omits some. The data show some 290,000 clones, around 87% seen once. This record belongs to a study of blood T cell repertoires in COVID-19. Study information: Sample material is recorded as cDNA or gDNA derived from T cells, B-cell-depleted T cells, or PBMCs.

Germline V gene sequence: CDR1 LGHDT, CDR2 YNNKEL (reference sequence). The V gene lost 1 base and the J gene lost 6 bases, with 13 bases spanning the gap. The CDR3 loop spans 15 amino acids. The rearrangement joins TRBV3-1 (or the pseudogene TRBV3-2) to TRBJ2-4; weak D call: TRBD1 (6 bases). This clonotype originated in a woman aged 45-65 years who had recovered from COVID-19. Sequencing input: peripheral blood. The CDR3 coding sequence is TGTGCCAGCAGCCAAGTAGCAGGGGTTGGAAACATTCAGTACTTC. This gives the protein CASSQVAGVGNIQYF.